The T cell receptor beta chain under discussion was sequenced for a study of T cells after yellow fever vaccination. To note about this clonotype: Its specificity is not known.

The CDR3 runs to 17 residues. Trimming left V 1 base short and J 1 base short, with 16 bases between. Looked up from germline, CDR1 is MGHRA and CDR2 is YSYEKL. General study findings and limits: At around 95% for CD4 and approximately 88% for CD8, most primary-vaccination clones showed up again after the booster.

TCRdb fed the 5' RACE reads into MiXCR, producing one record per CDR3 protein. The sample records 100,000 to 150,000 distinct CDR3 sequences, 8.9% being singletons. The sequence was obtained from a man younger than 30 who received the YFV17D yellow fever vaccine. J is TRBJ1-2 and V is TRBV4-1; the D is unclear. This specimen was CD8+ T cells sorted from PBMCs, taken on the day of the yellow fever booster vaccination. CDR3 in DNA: TGCGCCAGCAGCCAAGGCCTGGGCAGACCACTTAACTATGGCTACACCTTC. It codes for CASSQGLGRPLNYGYTF.